The 20 T cell receptor beta chains below were found in one sample sequenced in a study of T-cell reconstitution after alpha-beta-depleted transplantation in children. Using unique molecular identifiers, the investigators prepared the TCRbeta library. A single record per CDR3 protein comes from TCRdb applying MiXCR to the PCR reads. Of hundreds of thousands of distinct CDR3 sequences listed, 10% to 15% are singletons. The sample in question was PBMCs, obtained before TCRalphabeta/CD19-depleted stem cell transplant. The receptors were gathered from a girl aged 2 to 10 with congenital amegakaryocytic thrombocytopenia, due to receive a stem cell transplant.

The rearrangement uses TRBV11-2 and TRBJ2-3; TRBD1 aligns across 7 bases. Germline CDR1 reads SGHAT; CDR2 reads FQNNGV. This CDR3 comprises 15 residues. The junction had 6 bases not matched to a gene; V was cut back by 4 bases and J by 2 bases. CDR3 in amino acids: CASSSKQGNTDTQYF. In DNA, the CDR3 is TGTGCCAGCAGCTCTAAACAGGGGAACACAGATACGCAGTATTTT.

Many counts were recorded for this clonotype. The J gene is TRBJ2-1, the V gene TRBV5-1; TRBD1 or TRBD2 may be the D gene (5 bases each). Trimming removed 3 bases from V and 6 bases from J, with 13 bases in between. Looked up from germline, CDR1 is SGHRS and CDR2 is YFSETQ. There are 14 residues in the CDR3. The CDR3 nucleotides read TGCGCCAGCAGCTCGGGACCACCTCTCAATGAGCAGTTCTTC. Translated, it gives CASSSGPPLNEQFF.

This clonotype has a handful of counts. The rearrangement links TRBV20-1 to TRBJ1-1, with TRBD1 as a possible D gene (6 bases). The CDR3 is made up of 14 amino acids. CDR1 is DFQATT and CDR2 is SNEGSKA in the germline V gene (reference sequence). The V end lost 2 bases, the J end lost 3 bases, and 13 bases lay between the germline ends. DNA of the CDR3: TGCAGTGCTAGACGGACTGGACAGCACACTGAAGCTTTCTTT. This translates into CSARRTGQHTEAFF.

The chain joins TRBV19 to TRBJ2-7, with D maybe TRBD1 (5 bases). The V gene's germline CDR1 is LNHDA and CDR2 SQIVND (reference sequence). This CDR3 contains 14 residues. V was trimmed by 6 bases and J by 5 bases, leaving 17 bases between them. The CDR3: CASSLAGFRDEQYF. The CDR3 DNA reads TGTGCCAGTAGCCTGGCAGGGTTTCGTGACGAGCAGTACTTC.

This clonotype showed up many times. The rearrangement links TRBV10-3 to TRBJ1-5; 8 bases are shared with TRBD1. Germline trimming cut 10 bases from V and 5 bases from J; bases unmatched to any gene: 10. The CDR3 totals 14 residues. The germline gives CDR1 ENHRY, CDR2 SYGVKD. The CDR3 region has the DNA TGTGCCAGCCAGGGGGCTGGATTGGATCAGCCCCAGCATTTT. It encodes CASQGAGLDQPQHF.

This clonotype has ten or more counts. This chain connects TRBV5-6 to TRBJ1-5; D remains ambiguous. CDR3 size: 16 residues. V was shortened by 1 base and J by 0 bases, with 11 bases between the two germline ends. Germline CDR1 reads SGHDT; CDR2 reads YYEEEE. The CDR3 DNA sequence: TGTGCCAGCAGCTTGAAAGGCCTCTATAGCAATCAGCCCCAGCATTTT. The encoded protein is CASSLKGLYSNQPQHF.

This clonotype was found a few times. V is TRBV11-2 and J is TRBJ2-7; possible D gene TRBD1, 6 bases. V lost 5 bases to trimming and J lost 3 bases, with 17 bases between them. Germline V CDR1 and CDR2: SGHAT, FQNNGV. The CDR3 has 15 amino acids. The CDR3 loop is CASSTQRTAYYEQYF. Here the CDR3 DNA reads TGTGCCAGCAGCACCCAAAGGACAGCCTACTACGAGCAGTACTTC.

This clonotype has only a few counts. The chain links TRBV5-1 to TRBJ2-4, with D perhaps TRBD2 (6 bases). V lost 0 bases, J lost 5 bases, and 9 bases lay in between. CDR3 length: 14 amino acids. Germline-derived CDR1 and CDR2 are SGHRS and YFSETQ. This CDR3 is CASSLGAGENIQYF. The CDR3 DNA reads TGCGCCAGCAGCTTGGGAGCGGGCGAAAACATTCAGTACTTC.

The chain is built from TRBV12-5 and TRBJ1-2; D unresolved. This CDR3 contains 15 residues. Germline-derived CDR1 and CDR2 are LGHNT and FRNRAP. The V end lost 1 base, the J end lost 0 bases, and 9 bases lay between the germline ends. The CDR3 reads CASGLDSSPNYGYTF. The CDR3 nucleotides are TGTGCTAGTGGTTTGGACTCGTCTCCTAACTATGGCTACACCTTC.

This clonotype was counted at least ten times. The J gene is TRBJ2-1, the V gene TRBV20-1; no clear D gene. This CDR3 is 13 amino acids long. V was cut by 2 bases and J by 5 bases, with 10 bases left in between. CDR1 is DFQATT, CDR2 SNEGSKA, per germline (reference sequence). The CDR3 sequence is CSARLENNNEQFF. The CDR3, as DNA: TGCAGTGCTAGACTGGAGAACAACAATGAGCAGTTCTTC.

The chain is built from TRBV5-1 and TRBJ1-4, with 7 bases aligning to TRBD1. This CDR3 region has 14 residues. The V gene end was trimmed by 5 bases and the J gene end by 8 bases; junction bases not matched to a gene: 9. From germline, CDR1 is SGHRS and CDR2 YFSETQ. The CDR3 region has the DNA TGCGCCAGCAGTGGAGGGGGCTTGGGCGAAAAACTGTTTTTT. Its translation: CASSGGGLGEKLFF. Filled out from reference TRBV5-1 and TRBJ1-4, the complete variable domain reads KAGVTQTPRYLIKTRGQQVTLSCSPISGHRSVSWYQQTPGQGLQFLFEYFSETQRNKGNFPGRFSGRQFSNSRSEMNVSTLELGDSALYLCASSGGGLGEKLFFGSGTQLSVL.

This clonotype was detected ten times or more. The gene calls are TRBV29-1 and TRBJ2-2; D remains ambiguous. The ends were cut back, 4 bases at V and 0 bases at J, with 6 bases in the middle. The V gene's germline CDR1 is SQVTM and CDR2 ANQGSEA. This CDR3 contains 13 residues. CDR3 residues: CSVGRPNTGELFF. CDR3 nucleotides: TGCAGCGTTGGCAGACCGAACACCGGGGAGCTGTTTTTT.

This clonotype was seen repeatedly, ten times or more. The chain has TRBV7-6 and TRBJ2-1; D is possibly TRBD1 or TRBD2 (5 bases each). Trimming took 3 bases from V and 4 from J, leaving 13 bases between them. CDR1 and CDR2 (germline): SGHVS, FNYEAQ. The length of the CDR3 is 15 residues. CDR3 protein: CASSFIQGEYNEQFF. The CDR3 DNA is TGTGCCAGCAGCTTTATCCAGGGAGAATACAATGAGCAGTTCTTC.

The V call is TRBV12-3 or TRBV12-4, the J call TRBJ2-3; a possible D gene is TRBD1 (7 bases). The ends were cut back, 5 bases at V and 2 bases at J, with 20 bases in the middle. This CDR3 contains 17 residues. The CDR3 reads CASSPGGGRVVTDTQYF. In nucleotides, the CDR3 is TGTGCCAGCAGTCCCGGAGGGGGCAGGGTGGTCACAGATACGCAGTATTTT.

This chain uses TRBV3-1 with TRBJ2-5, with 9 bases fitting TRBD1. Germline V gene sequence: CDR1 LGHDT, CDR2 YNNKEL (reference sequence). The length of the CDR3 is 17 residues. Trimming removed 4 bases from V and 5 bases from J; junction bases left unmatched: 14. For the CDR3, the DNA is TGTGCCAGCAGCCCCCGAATGGACAGGGGATTGTACGAGACCCAGTACTTC. Its protein product is CASSPRMDRGLYETQYF.

The chain joins TRBV29-1 to TRBJ2-1, with 13 bases lining up with TRBD2. Germline CDR1 reads SQVTM; CDR2 reads ANQGSEA. Trimming removed 8 bases from V and 4 bases from J; junction bases left unmatched: 14. The CDR3 consists of 17 residues. CDR3 DNA: TGCAGCCCGGTCCCCCTGGGGACTAGCGGGACTTACAATGAGCAGTTCTTC. Translated: CSPVPLGTSGTYNEQFF.

The gene calls are TRBV15 and TRBJ2-4; weak D call: TRBD2 (5 bases). Germline V CDR1 and CDR2: LNHNV, YYDKDF (reference sequence). V lost 5 bases, J lost 0 bases, and 11 bases lay in between. CDR3 length equals 15 residues. CDR3 sequence reads: CATSGGGLAKNIQYF. In nucleotides, the CDR3 is TGTGCCACCAGCGGCGGCGGGCTAGCCAAAAACATTCAGTACTTC.

This clonotype has a count of ten or more. The chain is built from TRBV5-1 and TRBJ2-7, with TRBD2 matching over 10 bases. Germline loops: CDR1 SGHRS, CDR2 YFSETQ. CDR3 length: 15 residues. V was clipped by 0 bases and J by 2 bases; unmatched bases: 2. CDR3 in DNA: TGCGCCAGCAGCTTGGGACTAGCGGGCCCCTACGAGCAGTACTTC. Its translation is CASSLGLAGPYEQYF.

This chain joins TRBV6-5 and TRBJ2-1; TRBD2 matches 7 bases. Germline V CDR1 and CDR2: MNHEY, SVGAGI. The length of the CDR3 is 15 residues. The J segment lost 9 bases and the V segment lost 2 bases, leaving 10 bases of the junction unmatched. CDR3 amino acids: CASSYIPGPGGEQFF. The CDR3 DNA reads as TGTGCCAGCAGTTACATACCGGGACCGGGAGGTGAGCAGTTCTTC.

This clonotype has a count of ten or more. V and J are TRBV5-1 and TRBJ2-3; no definite D call. Germline CDR1 reads SGHRS; CDR2 reads YFSETQ. CDR3 size: 16 residues. Trimming removed 0 bases from V and 3 bases from J, with 14 bases in between. This chain's CDR3 is CASSLENYKMTDTQYF. CDR3 bases: TGCGCCAGCAGCTTGGAAAACTACAAGATGACAGATACGCAGTATTTT.